The 9 T cell receptor beta chains below all came from one sample that was sequenced in a study of CD8 T cells in Susac syndrome. When the RNA was reverse transcribed, random hexamers were used with an input of roughly 0.5 to 1 ug. MiXCR was run by TCRdb on the immunoSEQ multiplex PCR reads, yielding one entry per CDR3 protein. This table holds around 200,000 distinct CDR3 sequences, around 94% found once. Sequenced input: CD4+ T cells from PBMCs. Receptor source: a human donor with Susac syndrome.

This chain uses TRBV27 with TRBJ1-5, with D uncertain. V lost 7 bases to trimming and J lost 0 bases, with 7 bases between them. The CDR3 covers 13 residues. CDR1 is MNHEY and CDR2 is SMNVEV in the germline V gene (reference sequence). The CDR3 sequence: CASTSNSNQPQHF. The CDR3 region has the DNA TGTGCCAGCACCTCGAATAGCAATCAGCCCCAGCATTTT.

The rearrangement links TRBV4-2 to TRBJ1-5; unclear D gene. Trimming left V 0 bases short and J 4 bases short, with 4 bases between. The CDR3 consists of 13 residues. CDR1 and CDR2 from the germline V gene are LGHNA and YNFKEQ. Here the CDR3 DNA reads TGTGCCAGCAGCCAAGAAGCGAATCAGCCCCAGCATTTT. This codes for CASSQEANQPQHF.

The gene calls are TRBV20-1 and TRBJ1-3; the D gene is possibly TRBD1 (6 bases). Trimming shortened V by 5 bases and J by 0 bases, and 11 bases separated the two germline ends. CDR3 length equals 14 residues. In germline, CDR1 is DFQATT, CDR2 SNEGSKA (reference sequence). CDR3 protein: CSAVTGYSGNTIYF. The CDR3 DNA reads as TGCAGTGCTGTAACAGGGTACTCTGGAAACACCATATATTTT.

This clonotype was recorded once. The chain has TRBV20-1 and TRBJ2-3, with TRBD1 as a possible D gene (5 bases). CDR3 size: 17 residues. Germline loops: CDR1 DFQATT, CDR2 SNEGSKA (reference sequence). Trimming shortened V by 5 bases and J by 0 bases, and 21 bases separated the two germline ends. Here the CDR3 DNA reads TGCAGTGCTCTCCGACAGTCTCCTGCTCCTAGCACAGATACGCAGTATTTT. Amino acids: CSALRQSPAPSTDTQYF.

The chain joins TRBV7-2 to TRBJ1-6; D gene ambiguous. Germline CDR1 is SGHTA and CDR2 is FQGNSA. Between the trimmed V and J ends, which lost 5 bases and 9 bases, there was a span of 8 bases. CDR3 length: 12 residues. The CDR3 region is CASSPRGSPLHF. The CDR3 DNA reads TGTGCCAGCAGCCCCCGGGGTTCACCCCTCCACTTT.

A single count supports this clonotype. The chain carries TRBV4-1 and TRBJ2-1, with TRBD2 as a possible D gene (6 bases). With 4 bases removed from V and 4 bases from J, the gap between germline ends came to 17 bases. The CDR3 consists of 16 residues. Germline assignment: CDR1 MGHRA and CDR2 YSYEKL. The chain's CDR3 is CASSPSWLADYNEQFF. As DNA, the CDR3 is TGCGCCAGCAGCCCCTCTTGGTTAGCGGATTACAATGAGCAGTTCTTC.

This chain uses TRBV5-4 with TRBJ2-1; D not resolved. Between the trimmed V and J ends, which lost 0 bases and 5 bases, there was a span of 12 bases. CDR3 length equals 15 residues. Germline V gene lookup returns CDR1 SGHNT and CDR2 YYREEE (reference sequence). The CDR3, as DNA: TGTGCCAGCAGCTTGGTGCCCAACCTGCACAATGAGCAGTTCTTC. Translating it yields CASSLVPNLHNEQFF.

The chain uses TRBV4-2 and TRBJ2-1; 10 nucleotides line up with TRBD2. Germline-derived CDR1 and CDR2 are LGHNA and YNFKEQ. The length of the CDR3 is 19 residues. With 3 bases clipped from V and 3 bases from J, the junction kept 14 bases outside the gene matches. DNA of the CDR3: TGTGCCAGCAGCCAGGGGACCTCCGGACTAGCGGAATTCTACAATGAGCAGTTCTTC. Protein product: CASSQGTSGLAEFYNEQFF.

The CDR3 protein is CASSLGTRQGNEKLFF. In nucleotides, the CDR3 is TGTGCCAGCAGTTTAGGTACCCGGCAGGGGAATGAAAAACTGTTTTTT. The V and J genes are TRBV12-3 or TRBV12-4 and TRBJ1-4; the D gene is possibly TRBD1 (6 bases). CDR3 length: 16 residues. V dropped 1 base and J dropped 5 bases, with 14 bases sitting between them.